A single sample is the source of the 18 T cell receptor beta chains below, sequenced in a study of beta chain features in type 1 diabetes. Study-wide results and limits: People with Type 1 diabetes carried modestly yet significantly shorter TCRB CDR3s in all four CD4+ subsets.

The antigens these receptors bind are not known. Sequencing targeted expressed TCRB transcripts, as all isolated RNA had been reverse transcribed. This table comes from immunoSEQ multiplex PCR, and its TCRdb copy is limited to in-frame clones, with some not included. Altogether about 23,000 clones are present, about three fifths being singletons, with the ten largest covering under 0.4%. The material sequenced was stem cell memory CD4+ T cells from blood. Source of these receptors: a man aged 18 to 35 with type 1 diabetes.

This clone turned up a few times. The chain couples TRBV29-1 to TRBJ2-7; TRBD1 matches 11 bases. The CDR3 consists of 15 residues. The germline CDR1 and CDR2 sequences are SQVTM and ANQGSEA. V gave up 3 bases and J gave up 4 bases; unmatched junction bases: 8. CDR3 sequence (DNA): TGCAGCGTTGATATTGGCGGACAGGGGGCTTACGAGCAGTACTTC. This encodes CSVDIGGQGAYEQYF.

This clone was found a few times. This chain uses TRBV10-3 with TRBJ2-1; 9 bases are shared with TRBD2. The V gene's germline CDR1 is ENHRY and CDR2 SYGVKD. V lost 5 bases, J lost 3 bases, and 5 bases stayed unmatched. The CDR3 loop spans 15 amino acids. This CDR3 is CAISSTSGNYNEQFF. In DNA, the CDR3 is TGTGCCATCAGTTCGACTAGCGGAAACTACAATGAGCAGTTCTTC.

The chain joins TRBV19 to TRBJ1-5; the match to TRBD1 covers 9 bases. V dropped 8 bases and J dropped 4; count of bases not matched to a gene: 0. The CDR3 length is 12 residues. The V gene's germline CDR1 is LNHDA and CDR2 SQIVND (reference sequence). CDR3 in DNA: TGTGCCAGTGGGACAGGGAATCAGCCCCAGCATTTT. Amino acids: CASGTGNQPQHF.

The sample holds a few counts of this clone. This chain joins TRBV2 and TRBJ2-1; 12 nucleotides align to TRBD2. With 10 bases clipped from V and 1 base from J, the junction kept 5 bases outside the gene matches. The CDR3 loop spans 15 amino acids. The germline V gene has CDR1 SNHLY and CDR2 FYNNEI. The CDR3 reads CATATSGSSYNEQFF. Here the CDR3 DNA reads TGTGCCACCGCGACTAGCGGGAGTTCCTACAATGAGCAGTTCTTC.

The J gene is TRBJ2-1, the V gene TRBV11-1; 7 bases agree with TRBD2. CDR1 is SGHAT and CDR2 is FQDESV in the germline V gene (reference sequence). V gave up 5 bases and J gave up 7 bases; unmatched junction bases: 8. This CDR3 region has 14 residues. This CDR3 reads CASSRRTSGNEQFF. CDR3 nucleotides: TGTGCCAGCAGCCGACGGACTAGTGGGAATGAGCAGTTCTTC.

This chain uses TRBV18 with TRBJ2-3, with 10 bases lining up with TRBD1. J lost 4 bases, V lost 3 bases, and 1 base had no gene match. The CDR3 consists of 14 residues. Germline V gives CDR1 KGHSH, CDR2 LQKENI. The CDR3 sequence is CASSPTGGPDTQYF. Written as DNA, the CDR3 is TGTGCCAGCTCACCGACAGGGGGCCCAGATACGCAGTATTTT.

The CDR3 region has the DNA TGCGCCAGCACCCTAGCGGGGGTTCAAGAGACCCAGTACTTC. Amino acid sequence: CASTLAGVQETQYF. J is TRBJ2-5 and V is TRBV5-1; 10 bases agree with TRBD2. V lost 6 bases and J lost 2; bases outside the gene matches: 4. The CDR3 contains 14 residues. Germline V gene data show CDR1 as SGHRS and CDR2 as YFSETQ.

The V call is TRBV27, the J call TRBJ2-5; 10 bases fit TRBD2. The CDR3 runs 15 residues. CDR1 and CDR2 (germline): MNHEY, SMNVEV (reference sequence). V lost 2 bases to trimming and J lost 0 bases; unmatched junction nucleotides: 0. The CDR3 region has the DNA TGTGCCAGCAGTTTAAGCGGGAGGGACCAAGAGACCCAGTACTTC. Translating it yields CASSLSGRDQETQYF.

The chain combines TRBV28 with TRBJ1-1; possibly TRBD1 for D (6 bases). V was cut by 5 bases and J by 1 base, with 14 bases left in between. The CDR3 extends over 15 amino acids. The germline V gene has CDR1 MDHEN and CDR2 SYDVKM. The chain's CDR3 is CASSLFGQKNTEAFF. In DNA form, the CDR3 reads TGTGCCAGCAGTCTGTTCGGACAGAAGAACACTGAAGCTTTCTTT.

This chain uses TRBV15 with TRBJ2-1; 7 positions agree with TRBD2. Germline assignment: CDR1 LNHNV and CDR2 YYDKDF (reference sequence). After removal of 0 bases from V and 7 bases from J, the junction contained 12 bases not matched to a gene. The CDR3 consists of 17 residues. CDR3 nucleotide sequence: TGTGCCACCAGCAGAGATCTTAGTGGGAGGGATGGGAATGAGCAGTTCTTC. This codes for CATSRDLSGRDGNEQFF.

The chain combines TRBV4-3 with TRBJ2-7, with TRBD1 identical over 10 bases. The CDR3 extends over 17 amino acids. Trimming at V came to 0 bases and at J to 3 bases, leaving 8 bases not matched to a gene. CDR1 is LGHNA and CDR2 is YSLEER in the germline V gene. The CDR3 nucleotides are TGCGCCAGCAGCCAAGAGGGGACAGGGGTCACCATCTACGAGCAGTACTTC. Protein sequence: CASSQEGTGVTIYEQYF.

This clone was counted a few times. The chain links TRBV29-1 to TRBJ2-7, with TRBD1 identical over 9 bases. CDR1 is SQVTM, CDR2 ANQGSEA, per germline. V was pared by 6 bases and J by 6 bases, with 6 bases of the junction left unmatched. The CDR3 spans 12 residues. The chain's CDR3 is CSVETDRGEQYF. The CDR3, as DNA: TGCAGCGTCGAGACGGACAGGGGCGAGCAGTACTTC.

The chain joins TRBV11-2 to TRBJ2-3; a weak D match, TRBD2 (6 bases). The germline CDR1 and CDR2 sequences are SGHAT and FQNNGV. The CDR3 covers 16 residues. Trimming pared 4 bases from V and 1 base from J, leaving 15 bases between. The CDR3 region has the DNA TGTGCCAGCAGCTCGTACGGGACTCCGGGCACAGATACGCAGTATTTT. It encodes CASSSYGTPGTDTQYF.

The chain joins TRBV6-6 to TRBJ2-7, with 9 bases fitting TRBD1. The CDR3 has 14 amino acids. The germline gives CDR1 MNHNY, CDR2 SVGAGI (reference sequence). The ends lost 8 bases at V and 6 bases at J; junction bases unmatched: 11. CDR3 amino acids: CASLGGQGRGEQYF. CDR3 DNA sequence: TGTGCCAGCCTTGGGGGACAGGGTCGTGGCGAGCAGTACTTC.

This clone was counted between two and nine times. The rearrangement uses TRBV11-2 and TRBJ2-5; D perhaps matches TRBD2 (5 bases). The CDR3 is made up of 13 amino acids. Per the germline V gene, CDR1 is SGHAT and CDR2 is FQNNGV. The ends were cut back, 5 bases at V and 5 bases at J, with 12 bases in the middle. The CDR3 DNA reads TGTGCCAGCAGCGCCCGAGGCGGGGAGACCCAGTACTTC. As protein: CASSARGGETQYF.

This chain links TRBV7-2 with TRBJ2-1, with 8 bases matching TRBD2. The CDR3 has 15 amino acids. Looked up from germline, CDR1 is SGHTA and CDR2 is FQGNSA. J was trimmed by 7 bases and V by 2 bases; bases with no gene match: 7. Here the CDR3 DNA reads TGTGCCAGCAGCTTAACGGGGGGGTCCCGGAATGAGCAGTTCTTC. It yields the protein CASSLTGGSRNEQFF. The full variable domain, in which reference TRBV7-2 and TRBJ2-1 provide the parts outside the CDR3, is GAGVSQSPSNKVTEKGKDVELRCDPISGHTALYWYRQSLGQGLEFLIYFQGNSAPDKSGLPSDRFSAERTGGSVSTLTIQRTQQEDSAVYLCASSLTGGSRNEQFFGPGTRLTVL.

This clone was detected a few times. V usage is TRBV19 and J usage is TRBJ2-7; 7 bases are shared with TRBD1. Per germline, CDR1 LNHDA and CDR2 SQIVND (reference sequence). With V trimmed by 8 bases and J by 2 bases, 6 bases remained unmatched. The CDR3 totals 13 residues. CDR3: CASGDRVTYEQYF. In DNA form, the CDR3 reads TGTGCCAGTGGAGACAGGGTCACCTACGAGCAGTACTTC. Complete variable domain (other parts from reference TRBV19 and TRBJ2-7): DGGITQSPKYLFRKEGQNVTLSCEQNLNHDAMYWYRQDPGQGLRLIYYSQIVNDFQKGDIAEGYSVSREKKESFPLTVTSAQKNPTAFYLCASGDRVTYEQYFGPGTRLTVT.

The chain joins TRBV5-1 to TRBJ2-5; tentatively, D is TRBD1 (5 bases). CDR3 length equals 15 residues. V lost 2 bases and J 4 bases, leaving 15 bases between the germline ends. Germline V gene lookup returns CDR1 SGHRS and CDR2 YFSETQ. CDR3: CASSFRQGERETQYF. Written as DNA, the CDR3 is TGCGCCAGCAGCTTCCGCCAGGGCGAGAGAGAGACCCAGTACTTC.